This T cell receptor beta chain was documented in a study of T cells in women clearing cervical HPV infection. About this clone itself: Read data end 3 residues before the CDR3 end; the end is taken from the germline J gene.

Clones were sequenced by immunoSEQ multiplex PCR, and TCRdb holds only the in-frame ones, with some missing. The sample has some 41,000 clones. Deletions cut 3 bases from V and 0 bases from J, with 11 bases between. CDR1 is MNHNS and CDR2 is SASEGT in the germline V gene. The CDR3 covers 15 residues. The sequence was collected from a woman between 18 and 70 years old with a cervical HPV16 infection that either progressed to CIN3+ or cleared (not recorded which). J is TRBJ1-1 and V is TRBV6-1, with TRBD1 as a possible D gene (5 bases). Sequencing was performed on blood buffy coat. This CDR3 reads CASSEDGGLNTEAFF. The part of the CDR3 DNA that was read is TGTGCCAGCAGTGAGGACGGGGGATTGAACACTGAA.